The rows below give T cell receptor beta chains drawn from one sample of a study of graft-versus-host responses after intestinal transplantation. No antigens are known for them. The data were produced by immunoSEQ multiplex PCR, yet TCRdb's version contains in-frame clones alone and is incomplete. Of roughly 130,000 clones in the sample, about 93% are singletons; the top ten hold roughly 0.2%. The input for sequencing was unstimulated CD4+ T cells sorted from spleen or lymph node cells, taken before intestinal transplant. The receptor source for this set is a human donor who received an intestinal transplant. Each CDR3 is given without its conserved first and last residue.

>TRBJ1-1|TRBV12-5
ASGLGTNRGAF
>TRBJ2-5|TRBV21-1
ASSIGRGDSPPSETQY
>TRBJ1-1|TRBV29-1
QTDTEAF
>TRBJ2-7|TRBV5-1
ASSFISGKGYEQY
>TRBJ2-1|TRBV7-2
ASSLESANEQF
>TRBJ2-7|TRBV5-1
ASSAGLAGDYEQY
>TRBJ2-1|TRBV5-1
ASSFASGGRSYNEQF
>TRBJ2-5|TRBV27
ASSLVGGPIQETQY
>TRBJ2-7|TRBV30
AWGGLHEQY
>TRBJ1-5|TRBV6-5
ASSSSGQPQH
>TRBJ2-1|TRBV28
ASSAPGESSNEQF
>TRBJ2-7|TRBV30
AWSVRTSGRRYEQY
>TRBJ1-3|TRBV18
ASSPLDSSGNTIY
>TRBJ1-1|TRBV6-1
ASTQILGGDTEAF
>TRBJ2-7|TRBV30
AWSRAYEQY
>TRBJ1-1|TRBV5-6
ASSFRGEVGTEAF
>TRBJ2-7|TRBV6-5
ASRRRVQGIYEQY
>TRBJ1-4|TRBV9
ASSPTGTQNEKLF
>TRBJ2-7|TRBV5-1
ASSPTTGRGYEQY
>TRBJ1-3|TRBV7-2
ASSLQKKGGNTIY
>TRBJ1-4|TRBV20-1
SAQSEKLF
>TRBJ2-3|TRBV6-6
ASSYYPGLATDTQY
>TRBJ2-2|TRBV19
ASSLWTGGNTGELF
>TRBJ2-5|TRBV4-2
ASSQDGQLGEQY
>TRBJ1-5|TRBV6-5
ASRPGGRNQPQH
>TRBJ2-1|TRBV11-2
ASSLVASLGEQF
>TRBJ2-2|TRBV7-2
ASSLAGSGRATGELF
>TRBJ2-7|TRBV9
ASSVRTSDEQY
>TRBJ2-1|TRBV7-8
ASSLPGGRADNEQF
>TRBJ2-1|TRBV5-1
ASSRLGGTSYNEQF
>TRBJ2-5|TRBV7-9
ASSLNHGTSLIQETQY
>TRBJ2-5|TRBV2
ASAPGLAGGKETQY
>TRBJ1-3|TRBV5-4
ASSLARAGGNTIY
>TRBJ2-6|TRBV19
ASTDIRLSGANVLT
>TRBJ2-1|TRBV6-5
ASSPDRGLNEQF
>TRBJ2-7|TRBV28
ASSTVVSSYEQY
>TRBJ1-1|TRBV7-2
ASSFPPTGFGMNTEAF
>TRBJ2-5|TRBV19
ASRLTGEETQY
>TRBJ2-5|TRBV19
ASSAPRPGLASGETQY
>TRBJ2-3|TRBV11-2
ASSLDGSTDTQY
>TRBJ2-2|TRBV19
ASTFQRTARFTGELF
>TRBJ2-7|TRBV27
ASSFGGTSSYEQY
>TRBJ2-2|TRBV27
ASSYASAARPPNTGELF
>TRBJ2-1|TRBV9
ASSPRPRLDEQF
>TRBJ2-7|TRBV27
ASSLGTGRTYEQY
>TRBJ1-2|TRBV28
ASSFRNYGHT
>TRBJ2-5|TRBV5-1
ASSRGAVIGETQY
>TRBJ2-1|TRBV7-9
ASSSLGLAGLEQF
>TRBJ1-4|TRBV7-3
ASSLRGGQGEKLF
>TRBJ1-1|TRBV9
ASSPSDTEAF
>TRBJ2-2|TRBV11-2
ASSLAGGNTGELF
>TRBJ1-2|TRBV18
ASSPLQQGGYDGYT
>TRBJ1-1|TRBV6-5
ASTDRVDTEAF
>TRBJ1-1|TRBV19
ASSIEPLEAF
>TRBJ2-7|TRBV7-6
ASSLSPGQAYEQY
>TRBJ2-7|TRBV5-1
ASSLRAGENEQY
>TRBJ1-1|TRBV27
ASSLGSQGLGTEAF
>TRBJ2-3|TRBV10-3
AIRDRGDTQY